This TCR beta chain was sequenced during a study of CD8 T cells in ankylosing spondylitis. The CDR3 sequence is 13 residues long. Germline CDR1 reads KGHSH; CDR2 reads LQKENI. The ends were cut back, 2 bases at V and 1 base at J, with 2 bases in the middle. General observations from the study: Past studies reported some motif variants in reactive arthritis synovial fluid and blood. One TCR beta motif, made up of under ten highly homologous variants, appeared characteristic of ankylosing spondylitis blood.

In TCRdb, the 5' RACE reads were re-called with MiXCR into one record per CDR3 protein. Of about 130,000 distinct CDR3 sequences listed, about 6.7% are singletons. This clonotype was picked up many times. Antigen specificity is unknown. The J gene is TRBJ2-2, the V gene TRBV18; unclear D gene. The sequence was obtained from a female donor with ankylosing spondylitis or in good health (not recorded which). What was sequenced was blood, either unsorted or a sorted T cell fraction (not recorded which). Here the CDR3 DNA reads TGTGCCAGCTCACCAGGGAACACCGGGGAGCTGTTTTTT. Its protein product is CASSPGNTGELFF.